Below, 17 T cell receptor beta chains from the same sample are listed, as sequenced in a study of T cells in tumors and immune-related adverse events. Clones were sequenced by immunoSEQ multiplex PCR, and TCRdb holds only the in-frame ones, with some missing. The sample includes around 10,000 clones, 85% to 95% of them seen just once. This sample comprised lymph node tissue, obtained from a patient treated with anti-PD-1 therapy. These receptors were taken from a female donor with metastatic renal cell carcinoma.

V usage is TRBV19 and J usage is TRBJ1-4, with a weak D call TRBD1 (5 bases). Per germline, CDR1 LNHDA and CDR2 SQIVND (reference sequence). The CDR3 totals 15 residues. Deletions cut 6 bases from V and 7 bases from J, with 18 bases between. CDR3 DNA: TGTGCCAGTAGGAGCGGAGGGGCAGGGACTGAAAAACTGTTTTTT. Translating it yields CASRSGGAGTEKLFF.

Only one count was recorded for this clone. The chain joins TRBV27 to TRBJ1-5, with 9 bases identical to TRBD1. The CDR3 is made up of 15 amino acids. Germline assignment: CDR1 MNHEY and CDR2 SMNVEV (reference sequence). V dropped 0 bases and J dropped 10; count of bases not matched to a gene: 7. The CDR3 spells CASSLSGQGIFPQHF. Here the CDR3 DNA reads TGTGCCAGCAGTTTATCGGGACAGGGCATTTTCCCCCAGCATTTT.

The chain employs TRBV11-1 and TRBJ2-3, with a possible D match to TRBD2 (6 bases). Germline V gene lookup returns CDR1 SGHAT and CDR2 FQDESV (reference sequence). Trimming shortened V by 3 bases and J by 3 bases, and 10 bases separated the two germline ends. This CDR3 is built from 14 residues. The CDR3 DNA reads as TGTGCCAGCAGCTTCCGGGAGCGGACAGATACGCAGTATTTT. Translated: CASSFRERTDTQYF.

The gene calls are TRBV2 and TRBJ2-7, with no clear D. The CDR3 contains 13 residues. V lost 1 base and J 5 bases, leaving 9 bases between the germline ends. CDR1 SNHLY and CDR2 FYNNEI come from the germline V gene. CDR3 loop: CASSEGVRDEQYF. The CDR3 bases are TGTGCCAGCAGTGAAGGGGTTAGGGACGAGCAGTACTTC.

The chain couples TRBV18 to TRBJ1-2; D uncertain. V gave up 0 bases and J gave up 4 bases, with 6 bases separating them. The CDR3 is 13 residues long. Looked up from germline, CDR1 is KGHSH and CDR2 is LQKENI. CDR3 DNA: TGTGCCAGCTCACCACCTCAGACCTATGGCTACACCTTC. This encodes CASSPPQTYGYTF.

This CDR3 reads CASSVEGRGLAGLETQYF. Written as DNA, the CDR3 is TGTGCCAGCAGCGTAGAAGGCCGAGGACTAGCGGGATTAGAGACCCAGTACTTC. The chain recombines TRBV9 with TRBJ2-5; 12 nucleotides match TRBD2. The CDR3 runs 18 residues. Germline lookup yields CDR1 SGDLS and CDR2 YYNGEE. V lost 0 bases to trimming and J lost 4 bases; unmatched junction nucleotides: 10.

This clone was counted once. The chain carries TRBV5-1 and TRBJ2-5; the match to TRBD2 covers 7 bases. This CDR3 spans 15 amino acids. The trim removed 6 bases at V and 7 bases at J, leaving 15 bases unmatched. The V gene's germline CDR1 is SGHRS and CDR2 YFSETQ. CDR3 DNA sequence: TGCGCCAGCAATCTTGGGAGGGCAGAGCGGGGGACCCAGTACTTC. Encoded protein: CASNLGRAERGTQYF.

CDR3 in amino acids: CASSLLLGWGYTF. As DNA, the CDR3 is TGTGCCAGCAGCTTATTGCTGGGATGGGGCTACACCTTC. J is TRBJ1-2 and V is TRBV5-5; D remains unclear. V shed 2 bases and J shed 8 bases, with 13 bases lying between them. Germline CDR1 is SGHKS and CDR2 is YYEKEE (reference sequence). There are 13 residues in the CDR3.

V usage is TRBV27 and J usage is TRBJ1-2; weak D call: TRBD1 (6 bases). CDR3 size: 16 residues. CDR1 and CDR2 (germline): MNHEY, SMNVEV (reference sequence). Deletions cut 6 bases from V and 0 bases from J, with 17 bases between. The CDR3 spells CASSQGGMVPNYGYTF. CDR3 in DNA: TGTGCCAGCAGCCAAGGGGGAATGGTTCCTAACTATGGCTACACCTTC.

The chain recombines TRBV10-3 with TRBJ2-2; D remains ambiguous. The V gene lost 6 bases and the J gene lost 5 bases, with 13 bases spanning the gap. The CDR3 runs 14 residues. From germline, CDR1 is ENHRY and CDR2 SYGVKD. The CDR3 nucleotides are TGTGCCATCAGGACCCAGGTTTTGACCGGGGAGCTGTTTTTT. It codes for CAIRTQVLTGELFF.

The CDR3 region is CASSQAPQGSGANVLTF. The CDR3 DNA is TGCGCCAGCAGCCAGGCTCCCCAGGGCTCTGGGGCCAACGTCCTGACTTTC. The V and J genes are TRBV4-1 and TRBJ2-6; perhaps TRBD1 as D (5 bases). V lost 3 bases to trimming and J lost 0 bases, with 12 bases between them. This CDR3 has 17 residues. From germline, CDR1 is MGHRA and CDR2 YSYEKL.

CDR3 amino acids: CASSLDGSNQPQHF. Here the CDR3 DNA reads TGTGCCAGCAGTTTAGACGGTAGCAATCAGCCCCAGCATTTT. The J gene is TRBJ1-5, the V gene TRBV6-6; no firm D call. CDR1 MNHNY and CDR2 SVGAGI come from the germline V gene (reference sequence). There are 14 residues in the CDR3. Trimming removed 4 bases at V and 0 bases at J, with 7 bases between.

The genes are TRBV5-1 and TRBJ2-1; 9 nucleotides match TRBD2. Trimming removed 3 bases from V and 5 bases from J; junction bases left unmatched: 0. This CDR3 contains 13 residues. From germline, CDR1 is SGHRS and CDR2 YFSETQ. The CDR3 nucleotides are TGCGCCAGCAGCTGGACTAGCGACAATGAGCAGTTCTTC. Protein: CASSWTSDNEQFF.

The chain uses TRBV18 and TRBJ1-5, with D possibly matching TRBD1 (6 bases). Per germline, CDR1 KGHSH and CDR2 LQKENI. The CDR3 consists of 14 residues. V was clipped by 2 bases and J by 6 bases, with 11 bases between them. For the CDR3, the DNA is TGTGCCAGCTCACCAGGTACAGGGTTTCAGCCCCAGCATTTT. It specifies CASSPGTGFQPQHF.

This clone turned up a few times. This sequence joins TRBV5-4 and TRBJ2-3; D is unresolved. V was shortened by 4 bases and J by 2 bases, with 5 bases between the two germline ends. The CDR3 totals 12 residues. Per the germline V gene, CDR1 is SGHNT and CDR2 is YYREEE (reference sequence). In nucleotides, the CDR3 is TGTGCCAGCAGCGGTAACACAGATACGCAGTATTTT. Encoded protein: CASSGNTDTQYF.

Worth noting for this clone: The junction departs from the called germline gene at one end, perhaps through a read error. Other DNA sequences of this sample code for an identical CDR3. This chain uses TRBV5-1 with TRBJ1-2; D might be TRBD1 (6 bases). This CDR3 is built from 15 residues. Germline V CDR1 and CDR2: SGHRS, YFSETQ. The CDR3 loop reads CASSLGWGPDYGYTF. Written as DNA, the CDR3 is TGCGCTAGCAGCTTGGGCTGGGGGCCTGACTATGGCTACACCTTC.

The J gene is TRBJ2-7, the V gene TRBV5-4; 9 nucleotides line up with TRBD2. CDR3 size: 16 residues. Looked up from germline, CDR1 is SGHNT and CDR2 is YYREEE (reference sequence). Trimming at V came to 0 bases and at J to 5 bases, leaving 9 bases not matched to a gene. CDR3 coding DNA: TGTGCCAGCAGCTTGGCCAATGCGGGGGGGCGGAACGAGCAGTACTTC. Its protein product is CASSLANAGGRNEQYF.